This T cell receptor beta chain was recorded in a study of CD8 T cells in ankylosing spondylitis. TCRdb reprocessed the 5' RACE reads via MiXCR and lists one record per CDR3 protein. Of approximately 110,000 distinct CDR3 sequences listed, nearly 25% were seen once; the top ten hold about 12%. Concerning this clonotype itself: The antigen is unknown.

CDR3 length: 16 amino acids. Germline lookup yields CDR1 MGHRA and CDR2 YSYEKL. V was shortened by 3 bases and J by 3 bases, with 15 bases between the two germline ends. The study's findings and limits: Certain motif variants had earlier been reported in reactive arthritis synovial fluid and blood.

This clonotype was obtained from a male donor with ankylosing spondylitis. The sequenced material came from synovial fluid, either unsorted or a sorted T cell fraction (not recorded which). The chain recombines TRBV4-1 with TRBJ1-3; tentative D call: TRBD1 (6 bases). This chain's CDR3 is CASSHGGRLRGNTIYF. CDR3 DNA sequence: TGCGCCAGCAGCCATGGGGGGCGGCTGCGTGGAAACACCATATATTTT.